This T cell receptor (beta chain) is drawn from a study of blood T cell repertoires in COVID-19. Turning to the study itself: The origin of the acute and convalescent COVID-19 samples was the United States, Italy and Spain. T cells, B-cell-depleted T cells, or PBMCs provided the cDNA or gDNA that served as material.

In germline, CDR1 is MRHNA, CDR2 SNTAGT. V gave up 6 bases and J gave up 0 bases; unmatched junction bases: 5. The CDR3 is made up of 15 amino acids. Recruited during active infection, patients (from Seattle) were subsequently followed longitudinally. In the original workflow: Estimates of nucleated cell counts were drawn from the amplification of reference gene primers. Clones were read by immunoSEQ multiplex PCR, and TCRdb kept only the in-frame ones, dropping some. The V and J calls and clone size were taken over from that table, and D and trimming were inferred from the DNA. The sample has some 370,000 clones; around 87% are singletons.

Sequenced sample: peripheral blood. This TCR came from a woman in her thirties with COVID-19, enrolled during active disease. The chain joins TRBV6-4 to TRBJ2-1; 7 nucleotides match TRBD2. CDR3: CASSPSGDSYNEQFF. CDR3 nucleotide sequence: TGTGCCAGCAGCCCTAGCGGTGACTCCTACAATGAGCAGTTCTTC.